This T cell receptor (beta chain) was sequenced in a study of cytomegalovirus exposure and HLA in healthy donors. Regarding the study as a whole: Under 20,000 TCR beta sequences were associated with HLA alleles at 0.05 false discovery rate in a later analysis.

Concerning this clone: Its antigen is as yet unknown.

From germline, CDR1 is LGHNA and CDR2 YNFKEQ. The V segment lost 4 bases and the J segment 3 bases; nucleotides outside the gene matches: 3. The CDR3 extends over 15 amino acids. Both 60 Vbeta primers and 13 Jbeta primers went into the PCR. Sequenced by immunoSEQ multiplex PCR; TCRdb stores in-frame clones only, minus some. Among about 120,000 clones listed, roughly 85% were seen once. The V call is TRBV4-2, the J call TRBJ2-7; the match to TRBD2 covers 13 bases. This TCR came from a middle-aged woman in good health and CMV-seropositive. Sample: PBMCs. The CDR3 sequence: CASSPGTSGVYEQYF. The CDR3 DNA is TGTGCCAGCAGCCCCGGGACTAGCGGGGTCTACGAGCAGTACTTC.